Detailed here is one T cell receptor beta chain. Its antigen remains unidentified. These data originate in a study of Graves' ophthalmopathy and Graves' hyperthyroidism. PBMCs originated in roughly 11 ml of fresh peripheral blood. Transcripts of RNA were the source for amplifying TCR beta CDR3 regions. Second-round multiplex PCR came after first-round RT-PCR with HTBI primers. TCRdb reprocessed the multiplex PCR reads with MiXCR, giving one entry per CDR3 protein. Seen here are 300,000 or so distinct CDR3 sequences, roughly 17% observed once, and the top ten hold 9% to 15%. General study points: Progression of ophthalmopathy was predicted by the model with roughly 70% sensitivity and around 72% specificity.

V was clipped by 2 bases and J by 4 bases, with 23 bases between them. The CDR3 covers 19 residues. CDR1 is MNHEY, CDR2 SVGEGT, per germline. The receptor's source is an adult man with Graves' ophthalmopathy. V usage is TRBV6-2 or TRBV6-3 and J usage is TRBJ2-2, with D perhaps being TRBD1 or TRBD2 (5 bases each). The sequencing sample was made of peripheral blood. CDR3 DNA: TGTGCCAGCAGTTACCATACCCTACAAGGCTTGGGGACCACCGGGGAGCTGTTTTTT. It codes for CASSYHTLQGLGTTGELFF.